This entry describes one TCR beta chain. As yet, its antigen is unknown. This record belongs to a study of T cell responses to AZD1222 COVID-19 vaccine. Notes on the study in general: Clonal diversity was possibly underestimated, and the donors were mostly white British, with more females.

Repertoires were generated with immunoSEQ multiplex PCR, while TCRdb's copy carries only in-frame clones and drops some. The sample has 150,000 to 200,000 clones; about nine tenths are singletons. The sample here was peripheral blood, taken 28 days after the second AZD1222 dose. The receptor comes from an adult who received the AZD1222 COVID-19 vaccine.

Here the CDR3 DNA reads TGTGCCAGCAGCTTAGGGGGCCCCAATCAGCCCCAGCATTTT. It specifies CASSLGGPNQPQHF. The chain has TRBV7-9 and TRBJ1-5; possible D gene TRBD1, 5 bases. Germline CDR1 SEHNR, CDR2 FQNEAQ (reference sequence). The CDR3 runs 14 residues. V gave up 1 base and J gave up 3 bases, with 7 bases separating them.